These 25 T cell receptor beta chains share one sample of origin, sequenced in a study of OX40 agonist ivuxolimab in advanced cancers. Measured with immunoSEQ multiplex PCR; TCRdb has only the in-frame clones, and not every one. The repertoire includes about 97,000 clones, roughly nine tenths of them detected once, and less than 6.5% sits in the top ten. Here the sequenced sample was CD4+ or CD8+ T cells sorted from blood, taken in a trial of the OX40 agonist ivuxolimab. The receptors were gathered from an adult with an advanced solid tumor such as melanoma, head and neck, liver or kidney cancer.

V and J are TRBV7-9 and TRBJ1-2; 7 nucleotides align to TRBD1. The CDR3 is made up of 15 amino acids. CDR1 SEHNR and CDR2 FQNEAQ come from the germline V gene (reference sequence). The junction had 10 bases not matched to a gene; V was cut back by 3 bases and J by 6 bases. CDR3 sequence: CASSLAGGGSNGYTF. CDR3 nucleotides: TGTGCCAGCAGCTTGGCAGGGGGGGGATCGAATGGCTACACCTTC.

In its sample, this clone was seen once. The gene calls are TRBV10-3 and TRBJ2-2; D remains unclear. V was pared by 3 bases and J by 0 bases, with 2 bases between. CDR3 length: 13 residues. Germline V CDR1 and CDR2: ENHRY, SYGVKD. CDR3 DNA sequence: TGTGCCATCAGTGAAGCGAACACCGGGGAGCTGTTTTTT. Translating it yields CAISEANTGELFF.

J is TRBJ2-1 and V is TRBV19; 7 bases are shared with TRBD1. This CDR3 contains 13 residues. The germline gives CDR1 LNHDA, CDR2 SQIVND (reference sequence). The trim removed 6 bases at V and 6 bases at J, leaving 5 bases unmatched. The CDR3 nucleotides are TGTGCCAGTAGGCACAGGGGTGGCAATGAGCAGTTCTTC. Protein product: CASRHRGGNEQFF.

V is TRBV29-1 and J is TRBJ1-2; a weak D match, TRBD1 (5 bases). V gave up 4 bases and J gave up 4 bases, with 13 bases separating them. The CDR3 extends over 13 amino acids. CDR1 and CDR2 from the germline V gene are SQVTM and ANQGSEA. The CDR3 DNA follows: TGCAGCGTTGCCGGGACGGTCTTCTATGGCTACACCTTC. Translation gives CSVAGTVFYGYTF.

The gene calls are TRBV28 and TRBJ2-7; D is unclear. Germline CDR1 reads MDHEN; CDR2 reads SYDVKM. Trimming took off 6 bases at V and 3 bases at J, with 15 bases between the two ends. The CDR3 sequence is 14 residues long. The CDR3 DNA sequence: TGTGCCAGCAGCCTTGCTGGGCGAGGCTACGAGCAGTACTTC. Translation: CASSLAGRGYEQYF.

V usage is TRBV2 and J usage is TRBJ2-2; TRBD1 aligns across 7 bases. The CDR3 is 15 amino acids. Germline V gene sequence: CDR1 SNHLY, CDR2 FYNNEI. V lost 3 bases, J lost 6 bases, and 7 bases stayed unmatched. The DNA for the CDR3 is TGTGCCAGCAGTGACCGGACAGGTGCTGCCGGGGAGCTGTTTTTT. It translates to CASSDRTGAAGELFF. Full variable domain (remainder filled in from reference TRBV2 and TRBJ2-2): EPEVTQTPSHQVTQMGQEVILRCVPISNHLYFYWYRQILGQKVEFLVSFYNNEISEKSEIFDDQFSVERPDGSNFTLKIRSTKLEDSAMYFCASSDRTGAAGELFFGEGSRLTVL.

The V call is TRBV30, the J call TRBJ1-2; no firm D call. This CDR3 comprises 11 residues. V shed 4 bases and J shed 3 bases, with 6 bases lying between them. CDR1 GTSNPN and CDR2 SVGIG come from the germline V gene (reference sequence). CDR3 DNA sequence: TGTGCCTGGAACAGAGACTATGGCTACACCTTC. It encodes CAWNRDYGYTF.

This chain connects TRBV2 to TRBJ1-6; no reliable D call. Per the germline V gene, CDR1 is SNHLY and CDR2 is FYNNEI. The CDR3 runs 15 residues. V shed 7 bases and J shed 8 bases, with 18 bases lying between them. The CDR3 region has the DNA TGTGCCAGCACCCAACCCGGGAGTCCGGATTCACCCCTCCACTTT. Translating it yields CASTQPGSPDSPLHF.

CDR3 residues: CASSQFGTQNSPLHF. CDR3 coding DNA: TGTGCCAGTAGTCAGTTTGGGACCCAGAATTCACCCCTCCACTTT. This chain connects TRBV19 to TRBJ1-6; D may be TRBD1 (5 bases). CDR1 is LNHDA and CDR2 is SQIVND in the germline V gene (reference sequence). The CDR3 sequence is 15 residues long. Trimming cost V 5 bases and J 7 bases, with 15 bases left between them. Combining the CDR3 with reference TRBV19 and TRBJ1-6 gives the whole variable domain DGGITQSPKYLFRKEGQNVTLSCEQNLNHDAMYWYRQDPGQGLRLIYYSQIVNDFQKGDIAEGYSVSREKKESFPLTVTSAQKNPTAFYLCASSQFGTQNSPLHFGNGTRLTVT.

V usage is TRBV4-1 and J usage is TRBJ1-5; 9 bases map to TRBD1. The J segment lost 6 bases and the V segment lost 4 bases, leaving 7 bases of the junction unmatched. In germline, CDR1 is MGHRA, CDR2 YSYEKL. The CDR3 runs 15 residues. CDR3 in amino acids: CASSLRTGEGQPQHF. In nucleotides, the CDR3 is TGCGCCAGCAGCCTTCGGACAGGGGAGGGTCAGCCCCAGCATTTT.

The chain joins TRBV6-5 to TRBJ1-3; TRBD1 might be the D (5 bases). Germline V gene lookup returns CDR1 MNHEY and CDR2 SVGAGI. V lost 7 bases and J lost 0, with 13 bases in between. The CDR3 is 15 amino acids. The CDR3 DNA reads TGTGCCAGCACCCGGGACCGAAGCTCTGGAAACACCATATATTTT. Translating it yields CASTRDRSSGNTIYF.

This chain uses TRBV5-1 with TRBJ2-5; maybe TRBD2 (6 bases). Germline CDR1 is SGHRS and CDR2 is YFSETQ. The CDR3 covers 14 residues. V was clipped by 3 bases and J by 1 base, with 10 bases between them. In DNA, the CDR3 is TGCGCCAGCAGCTCCCTAGCGACCCAAGAGACCCAGTACTTC. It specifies CASSSLATQETQYF.

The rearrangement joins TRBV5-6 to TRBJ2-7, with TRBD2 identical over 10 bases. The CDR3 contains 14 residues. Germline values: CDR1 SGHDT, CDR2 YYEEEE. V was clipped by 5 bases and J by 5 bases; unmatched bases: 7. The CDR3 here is CASRIAGGSNEQYF. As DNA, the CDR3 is TGTGCCAGCAGAATAGCGGGAGGATCTAACGAGCAGTACTTC.

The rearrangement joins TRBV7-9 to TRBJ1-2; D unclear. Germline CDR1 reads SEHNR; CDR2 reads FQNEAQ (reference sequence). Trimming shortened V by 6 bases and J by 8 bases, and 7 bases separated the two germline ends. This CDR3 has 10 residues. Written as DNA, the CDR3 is TGTGCCAGCAGGGAAGGCGGCTACACCTTC. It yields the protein CASREGGYTF.

The CDR3 DNA reads as TGCAGCGTTGAACAGGTTACCTACAATGAGCAGTTCTTC. It codes for CSVEQVTYNEQFF. The chain is built from TRBV29-1 and TRBJ2-1; D ambiguous. CDR1 and CDR2 (germline): SQVTM, ANQGSEA. The CDR3 has 13 residues. V was cut by 2 bases and J by 2 bases, with 7 bases left in between.

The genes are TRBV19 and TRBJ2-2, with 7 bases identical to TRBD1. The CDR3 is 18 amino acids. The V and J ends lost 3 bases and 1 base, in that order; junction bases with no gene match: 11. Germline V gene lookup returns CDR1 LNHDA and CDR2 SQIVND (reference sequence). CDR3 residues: CASSIKGAGRVNTGELFF. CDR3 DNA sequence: TGTGCCAGTAGTATTAAGGGGGCTGGCAGGGTGAACACCGGGGAGCTGTTTTTT. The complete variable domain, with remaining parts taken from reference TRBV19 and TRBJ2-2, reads DGGITQSPKYLFRKEGQNVTLSCEQNLNHDAMYWYRQDPGQGLRLIYYSQIVNDFQKGDIAEGYSVSREKKESFPLTVTSAQKNPTAFYLCASSIKGAGRVNTGELFFGEGSRLTVL.

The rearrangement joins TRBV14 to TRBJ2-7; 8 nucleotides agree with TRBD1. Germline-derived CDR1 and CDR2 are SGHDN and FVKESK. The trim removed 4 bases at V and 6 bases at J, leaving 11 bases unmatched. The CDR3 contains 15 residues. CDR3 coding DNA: TGTGCCAGCAGCCCAAGGACAGGGAGGTTTTCCGAGCAGTACTTC. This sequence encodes CASSPRTGRFSEQYF. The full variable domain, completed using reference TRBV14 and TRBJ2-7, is EAGVTQFPSHSVIEKGQTVTLRCDPISGHDNLYWYRRVMGKEIKFLLHFVKESKQDESGMPNNRFLAERTGGTYSTLKVQPAELEDSGVYFCASSPRTGRFSEQYFGPGTRLTVT.

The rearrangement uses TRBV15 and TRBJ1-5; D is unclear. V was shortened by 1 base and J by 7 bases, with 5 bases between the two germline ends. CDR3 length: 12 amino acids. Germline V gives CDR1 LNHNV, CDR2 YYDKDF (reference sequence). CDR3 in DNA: TGTGCCACCAGCAGAGGTGGGCAGCCCCAGCATTTT. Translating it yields CATSRGGQPQHF.

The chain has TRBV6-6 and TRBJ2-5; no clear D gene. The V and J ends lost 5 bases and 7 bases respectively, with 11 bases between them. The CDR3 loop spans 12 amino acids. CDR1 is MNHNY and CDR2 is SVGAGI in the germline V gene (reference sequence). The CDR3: CASSPLRGTQYF. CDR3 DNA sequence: TGTGCCAGCAGTCCCCTCAGAGGGACCCAGTACTTC.

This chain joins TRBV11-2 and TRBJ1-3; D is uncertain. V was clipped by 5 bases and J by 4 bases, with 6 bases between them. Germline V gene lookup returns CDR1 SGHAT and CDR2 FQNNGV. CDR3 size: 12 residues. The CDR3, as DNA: TGTGCCAGCAGCCCCACAGGAAACACCATATATTTT. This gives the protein CASSPTGNTIYF.

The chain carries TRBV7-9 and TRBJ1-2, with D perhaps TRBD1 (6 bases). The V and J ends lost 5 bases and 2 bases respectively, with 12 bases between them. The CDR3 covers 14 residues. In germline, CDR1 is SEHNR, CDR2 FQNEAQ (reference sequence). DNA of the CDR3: TGTGCCAGCAGCCCGGGGGGGGCCAACTATGGCTACACCTTC. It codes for CASSPGGANYGYTF.

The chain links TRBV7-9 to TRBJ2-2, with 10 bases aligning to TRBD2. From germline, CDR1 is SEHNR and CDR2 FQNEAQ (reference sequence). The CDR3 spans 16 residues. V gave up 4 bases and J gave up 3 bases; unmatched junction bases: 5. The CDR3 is CASSSGTSAYTGELFF. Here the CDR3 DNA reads TGTGCCAGCAGCTCCGGGACTAGCGCATACACCGGGGAGCTGTTTTTT. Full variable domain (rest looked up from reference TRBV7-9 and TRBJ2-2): DTGVSQNPRHKITKRGQNVTFRCDPISEHNRLYWYRQTLGQGPEFLTYFQNEAQLEKSRLLSDRFSAERPKGSFSTLEIQRTEQGDSAMYLCASSSGTSAYTGELFFGEGSRLTVL.

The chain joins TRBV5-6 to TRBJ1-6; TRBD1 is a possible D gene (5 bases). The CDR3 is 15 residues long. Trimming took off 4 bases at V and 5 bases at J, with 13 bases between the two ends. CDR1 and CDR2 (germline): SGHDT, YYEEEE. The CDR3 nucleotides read TGTGCCAGCAGCCCGGGACTAAGAGATAATTCACCCCTCCACTTT. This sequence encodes CASSPGLRDNSPLHF.

The CDR3 reads CASSIETGPVYGYTF. The CDR3 bases are TGTGCCAGCAGCATCGAGACAGGGCCCGTCTATGGCTACACCTTC. The genes are TRBV9 and TRBJ1-2; 7 nucleotides match TRBD1. J gave up 4 bases and V 4 bases, and 10 bases lay outside the gene matches. This CDR3 comprises 15 residues. Germline CDR1 reads SGDLS; CDR2 reads YYNGEE.

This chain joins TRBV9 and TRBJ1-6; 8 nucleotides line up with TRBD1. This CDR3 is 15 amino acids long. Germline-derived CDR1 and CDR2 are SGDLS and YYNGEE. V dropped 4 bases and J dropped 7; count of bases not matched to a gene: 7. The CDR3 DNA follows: TGTGCCAGCAGCTACGGACAGGGAGAGAATTCACCCCTCCACTTT. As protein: CASSYGQGENSPLHF.